The 9 T cell receptor beta chains below come from one sample, sequenced in a study of Ad26.COV2.S vaccination and SARS-CoV-2 variants. Treatment described: 19 received Ad26.COV2.S at low or high dose, single or two shots; about 5 received placebo; per-sample allocation not given. Specimen acquisition occurred on day 63 following the initial vaccine or placebo injection. The repertoire was sequenced with immunoSEQ multiplex PCR; TCRdb's copy has only in-frame clones and lacks some. This sample has under 250,000 clones, with approximately 88% found just once. The specimen comprised peripheral blood, sampled in a trial of Ad26.COV2.S vaccine versus placebo. Every receptor here comes from a person between 18 and 59 years old who received the Ad26.COV2.S COVID-19 vaccine or a placebo.

The chain carries TRBV4-2 and TRBJ1-2; the match to TRBD1 covers 8 bases. The germline CDR1 and CDR2 sequences are LGHNA and YNFKEQ. Trimming removed 0 bases from V and 8 bases from J; junction bases left unmatched: 8. This CDR3 is 15 amino acids long. CDR3 loop: CASSQDQGAPGGYTF. DNA of the CDR3: TGTGCCAGCAGCCAAGATCAGGGGGCCCCGGGCGGCTACACCTTC.

The chain is built from TRBV7-9 and TRBJ2-3, with 9 bases lining up with TRBD1. CDR1 is SEHNR, CDR2 FQNEAQ, per germline (reference sequence). The CDR3 runs to 15 residues. With V trimmed by 4 bases and J by 2 bases, 4 bases remained unmatched. The CDR3 loop reads CASSSQGAYTDTQYF. The CDR3 DNA is TGTGCCAGCAGCTCACAGGGGGCGTACACAGATACGCAGTATTTT.

This clone was counted a single time. The chain uses TRBV5-1 and TRBJ2-7; D not certain. The V and J ends lost 0 bases and 1 base respectively, with 8 bases between them. CDR3 length: 14 residues. Per the germline V gene, CDR1 is SGHRS and CDR2 is YFSETQ. DNA of the CDR3: TGCGCCAGCAGCTTGGTGCGGAAGTCCTACGAGCAGTACGTC. Encoded protein: CASSLVRKSYEQYV.

This chain links TRBV9 with TRBJ2-3; no clear D. The CDR3 loop spans 12 amino acids. The V end lost 4 bases, the J end lost 6 bases, and 9 bases lay between the germline ends. The germline CDR1 and CDR2 sequences are SGDLS and YYNGEE. In DNA form, the CDR3 reads TGTGCCAGCAGCCGTGTCTCGGATACGCAGTATTTT. It encodes CASSRVSDTQYF. Based on the CDR3 plus reference TRBV9 and TRBJ2-3, the full variable domain is DSGVTQTPKHLITATGQRVTLRCSPRSGDLSVYWYQQSLDQGLQFLIQYYNGEERAKGNILERFSAQQFPDLHSELNLSSLELGDSALYFCASSRVSDTQYFGPGTRLTVL.

J is TRBJ2-4 and V is TRBV19; perhaps D is TRBD1 or TRBD2 (6 bases each). Trimming removed 6 bases at V and 1 base at J, with 19 bases between. The length of the CDR3 is 17 residues. Germline values: CDR1 LNHDA, CDR2 SQIVND (reference sequence). The CDR3 DNA follows: TGTGCCAGTAGCCCCTTTGAGGGGGGCTTCGCCAAAAACATTCAGTACTTC. Translating gives CASSPFEGGFAKNIQYF.

The chain has TRBV4-3 and TRBJ2-3; TRBD2 aligns across 7 bases. The CDR3 contains 15 residues. Germline loops: CDR1 LGHNA, CDR2 YSLEER. The J segment lost 2 bases and the V segment lost 5 bases, leaving 7 bases of the junction unmatched. CDR3 sequence reads: CASSSGASATDTQYF. As DNA, the CDR3 is TGCGCCAGCAGCAGCGGGGCTAGCGCCACAGATACGCAGTATTTT.

The chain couples TRBV19 to TRBJ2-2; D unresolved. The CDR3 runs to 13 residues. CDR1 LNHDA and CDR2 SQIVND come from the germline V gene (reference sequence). Trimming removed 5 bases at V and 6 bases at J, with 10 bases between. Written as DNA, the CDR3 is TGTGCCAGTAGTTTTGATCGGGCCGGGGAGCTGTTTTTT. Its translation is CASSFDRAGELFF.

V is TRBV6-5 and J is TRBJ1-5; TRBD1 might be the D (5 bases). V shed 6 bases and J shed 3 bases, with 12 bases lying between them. There are 14 residues in the CDR3. The germline V gene encodes CDR1 MNHEY and CDR2 SVGAGI. CDR3 sequence reads: CASRFRAHNQPQHF. The CDR3 bases are TGTGCCAGCAGGTTCAGGGCGCACAATCAGCCCCAGCATTTT.

V usage is TRBV18 and J usage is TRBJ2-2, with TRBD1 matching 7 bases. This CDR3 contains 17 residues. Germline V gives CDR1 KGHSH, CDR2 LQKENI. With V trimmed by 4 bases and J by 0 bases, 8 bases remained unmatched. This chain's CDR3 is CASSRTQGDTNTGELFF. In DNA form, the CDR3 reads TGTGCCAGCTCACGCACGCAGGGGGACACGAACACCGGGGAGCTGTTTTTT.